Listed below are T cell receptor beta chains from one sample, sequenced in a study of PD-1 blockade in mismatch repair-deficient tumors. The repertoire was sequenced with immunoSEQ multiplex PCR; TCRdb's copy has only in-frame clones and lacks some. Of approximately 38,000 clones listed, 80% to 90% are singletons. The material sequenced was peripheral blood, taken less than 95 weeks after starting pembrolizumab. The receptors here all came from an adult with mismatch repair-deficient cancer. Each CDR3 is given with its conserved first and last residue. The D gene is left open where the match is weak. The size entry is marked missing in some rows and otherwise reads once, few, many or a size class.

>NA|TRBD2|TRBJ2-7|TRBV10-2
CASSDSSGSTYEQYF
TGCGCCAGCAGTGATTCTAGCGGGAGCACCTACGAGCAGTACTTC
>NA|TRBD1|TRBJ2-5|TRBV27
CASSLYTGVGETQYF
TGTGCCAGCAGTTTGTATACAGGGGTTGGAGAGACCCAGTACTTC
>once|NA|TRBJ2-1|TRBV6-5
CASSSQGGSYNEQFF
TGTGCCAGCAGTTCCCAGGGAGGATCCTACAATGAGCAGTTCTTC
>NA|NA|TRBJ1-4|TRBV7-8
CASRLTGGAIEKLFF
TGTGCCAGCAGGTTAACAGGCGGCGCGATTGAAAAACTGTTTTTT
>few|TRBD2|TRBJ2-5|TRBV5-1
CASRTSGMKETQYF
TGCGCCAGCAGGACTAGCGGGATGAAAGAGACCCAGTACTTC
>NA|TRBD2|TRBJ2-1|TRBV19
CASSLRTSGRMENEQFF
TGTGCCAGTAGTCTCAGGACTAGCGGAAGAATGGAGAATGAGCAGTTCTTC
>NA|NA|TRBJ2-1|TRBV7-8
CASTPRGSTHNEQFF
TGTGCCAGCACCCCAAGGGGCAGTACCCACAATGAGCAGTTCTTC
>NA|NA|TRBJ2-1|TRBV7-2
CASAPGVPGLEQFF
TGTGCCAGCGCGCCCGGAGTTCCGGGGCTTGAGCAGTTCTTC
>NA|NA|TRBJ1-2|TRBV7-2
CASSLRQHYGYTF
TGTGCCAGCAGCTTACGACAGCACTATGGCTACACCTTC
>NA|TRBD1|TRBJ1-1|TRBV2
CASSPDRSGTAFF
TGTGCCAGCAGTCCGGACAGGTCCGGGACCGCTTTCTTT
>NA|NA|TRBJ1-3|TRBV5-1
CASSLGDTGYSGNTIYF
TGCGCCAGCAGCTTGGGGGACACGGGCTACTCTGGAAACACCATATATTTT
>few|TRBD1|TRBJ2-2|TRBV27
CASSWGQVTGELFF
TGTGCCAGCAGTTGGGGACAGGTCACCGGGGAGCTGTTTTTT
>NA|NA|TRBJ1-1|TRBV27
CASSPRQMNTEAFF
TGTGCCAGCAGTCCACGACAAATGAACACTGAAGCTTTCTTT
>NA|NA|TRBJ1-2|TRBV30
CAGLDDSYGYTF
TGTGCCGGCCTGGATGATAGCTATGGCTACACCTTC
>NA|TRBD1|TRBJ1-1|TRBV5-1
CASSVDRGNTEAFF
TGCGCCAGCAGCGTGGACAGGGGTAACACTGAAGCTTTCTTT
>NA|NA|TRBJ1-5|TRBV9
CASSVAGINQPQHF
TGTGCCAGCAGCGTAGCAGGGATCAATCAGCCCCAGCATTTT
>few|TRBD2|TRBJ2-3|TRBV5-4
CASSSIIAGADTQYF
TGTGCCAGCAGCTCGATTATAGCGGGAGCCGATACGCAGTATTTT
>NA|NA|TRBJ2-6|TRBV5-6
CASSLGASGANVLTF
TGTGCCAGCAGCTTGGGAGCCTCTGGGGCCAACGTCCTGACTTTC